The T cell receptor (beta chain) described here comes from a study of cytomegalovirus exposure and HLA in healthy donors. Study observations and caveats: CMV antigen specificity of three CMV-associated chains was confirmed in vitro. A missense DCLRE1C variant was associated with V- and J-gene trimming of TCR beta chains in a later analysis, and an independent cohort replicated the association.

The CDR3 extends over 14 amino acids. Germline CDR1 and CDR2: SGHNT and YENEEA. Trimming cost V 1 base and J 3 bases, with 10 bases left between them. The study ran its PCR with 60 Vbeta and 13 Jbeta primers. Generated by immunoSEQ multiplex PCR, the TCRdb table keeps only in-frame clones and is missing some. The table records around 110,000 clones, 80% to 85% of them present only once. Worth noting for this clone: Its specificity is unknown.

This sequence joins TRBV11-3 and TRBJ2-7; D remains unclear. The sequencing input was PBMCs. The origin of this receptor is a woman in her 30s in good health and CMV-seronegative. This CDR3 reads CASSLGSSSYEQYF. The CDR3 bases are TGTGCCAGCAGCTTAGGCAGCTCTAGCTACGAGCAGTACTTC.